This T cell receptor (beta chain) was sequenced in a study of long-term antiretroviral therapy in people with HIV. The study's findings and limits: Clones that had undergone expansion before ART dominated the repertoire at all time points.

This clone is a singleton in its sample. Its antigen is as yet unknown. V was trimmed by 0 bases and J by 0 bases, leaving 8 bases between them. CDR3 length equals 15 residues. Germline V lookup: CDR1 LGHNA, CDR2 YNFKEQ. Samples were assayed with immunoSEQ v3.0 at survey level. Measured with immunoSEQ multiplex PCR; TCRdb has only the in-frame clones, and not every one. The sample lists around 9,200 clones; 60% to 85% were seen once. The sample here was unsorted PBMCs, taken 0.6 years before starting antiretroviral therapy. This receptor was taken from a man aged 35 to 55 with HIV. The rearrangement links TRBV4-2 to TRBJ1-2, with D unclear. The CDR3 nucleotides read TGTGCCAGCAGCCAAGATACACAAGCTAACTATGGCTACACCTTC. The encoded protein is CASSQDTQANYGYTF.